Each of the 17 T cell receptor beta chains below was sequenced from the same sample in a study of T cell responses to AZD1222 COVID-19 vaccine. The protocol was immunoSEQ multiplex PCR, while the TCRdb copy is restricted to in-frame clones and leaves out a portion. The sample contains roughly 180,000 clones, about 85% of which appear only once. The sequencing used peripheral blood, collected on day 0 of AZD1222 vaccination. These receptors originate from an adult in good health.

The CDR3: CASSGAAGSYNSPLHF. The CDR3, as DNA: TGTGCCAGCAGTGGGGCCGCTGGCTCCTATAATTCACCCCTCCACTTT. The chain joins TRBV7-9 to TRBJ1-6, with D possibly TRBD1 on 5 matching bases. Trimming took off 6 bases at V and 0 bases at J, with 12 bases between the two ends. In germline, CDR1 is SEHNR, CDR2 FQNEAQ (reference sequence). This CDR3 contains 16 residues.

The chain recombines TRBV7-2 with TRBJ1-1, with no clear D. Germline lookup yields CDR1 SGHTA and CDR2 FQGNSA. The CDR3 contains 14 residues. Trimming pared 5 bases from V and 2 bases from J, leaving 12 bases between. The DNA of the CDR3 is TGTGCCAGCAGCCAAGGCCGGGCCAACACTGAAGCTTTCTTT. This codes for CASSQGRANTEAFF.

Comment on this clone: The sample carries other DNA sequences with the same CDR3. The genes are TRBV6-5 and TRBJ2-7, with 9 nucleotides matching TRBD1. V was pared by 5 bases and J by 1 base, with 6 bases of the junction left unmatched. There are 15 residues in the CDR3. Germline loops: CDR1 MNHEY, CDR2 SVGAGI. As DNA, the CDR3 is TGTGCCAGCAGTCTGACTGGGACAGGGTCCTACGAGCAGTACTTC. It is translated as CASSLTGTGSYEQYF.

The chain employs TRBV19 and TRBJ2-7; D might be TRBD2 (6 bases). The CDR3 consists of 14 residues. Trimming removed 6 bases from V and 5 bases from J, with 17 bases in between. The germline V gene encodes CDR1 LNHDA and CDR2 SQIVND (reference sequence). Here the CDR3 reads CASRSGFPSDEQYF. Here the CDR3 DNA reads TGTGCCAGTAGGAGTGGATTCCCTAGCGACGAGCAGTACTTC.

J is TRBJ2-5 and V is TRBV11-2; no clear D gene. The ends were cut back, 5 bases at V and 0 bases at J, with 7 bases in the middle. The CDR3 runs to 13 residues. Germline V gene sequence: CDR1 SGHAT, CDR2 FQNNGV. The CDR3 nucleotides read TGTGCCAGCAGCAGGGTGTACCAAGAGACCCAGTACTTC. Translated: CASSRVYQETQYF. Together with reference TRBV11-2 and TRBJ2-5, the CDR3 gives the full variable domain: EAGVAQSPRYKIIEKRQSVAFWCNPISGHATLYWYQQILGQGPKLLIQFQNNGVVDDSQLPKDRFSAERLKGVDSTLKIQPAKLEDSAVYLCASSRVYQETQYFGPGTRLLVL.

The CDR3 DNA sequence: TGTGCCAGCAGCCAAGATCTTACTAGCCCAGATACGCAGTATTTT. Its translation: CASSQDLTSPDTQYF. The chain employs TRBV3-1 (or the pseudogene TRBV3-2) and TRBJ2-3, with a possible D match to TRBD2 (6 bases). The CDR3 is 15 residues long. Germline assignment: CDR1 LGHDT and CDR2 YNNKEL (reference sequence). Trimming left V 0 bases short and J 4 bases short, with 11 bases between.

The genes are TRBV5-1 and TRBJ1-2; weak D call: TRBD1 (5 bases). Germline V lookup: CDR1 SGHRS, CDR2 YFSETQ. This CDR3 is built from 14 residues. Trimming cost V 1 base and J 4 bases, with 11 bases left between them. The CDR3 DNA is TGCGCCAGCAGCTTGACCCCAGGGCCCTATGGCTACACCTTC. Amino acids: CASSLTPGPYGYTF. The variable domain in full, with the rest retrieved from reference TRBV5-1 and TRBJ1-2, is KAGVTQTPRYLIKTRGQQVTLSCSPISGHRSVSWYQQTPGQGLQFLFEYFSETQRNKGNFPGRFSGRQFSNSRSEMNVSTLELGDSALYLCASSLTPGPYGYTFGSGTRLTVV.

The chain combines TRBV24-1 with TRBJ2-5; D could derive from TRBD1 or TRBD2 (5 bases each). The germline V and J ends were trimmed by 5 bases and 2 bases, with 11 bases remaining between them. CDR1 is KGHDR, CDR2 SFDVKD, per germline. The CDR3 totals 14 residues. The CDR3 sequence: CATSGGELQETQYF. The CDR3 DNA reads TGTGCCACCAGTGGAGGGGAACTACAAGAGACCCAGTACTTC.

As DNA, the CDR3 is TGTGCCATCAGACTAGCGGGAGACAATGAGCAGTTCTTC. This gives the protein CAIRLAGDNEQFF. This chain joins TRBV10-3 and TRBJ2-1; 11 positions agree with TRBD2. The J segment lost 5 bases and the V segment lost 6 bases, leaving 0 bases of the junction unmatched. Germline CDR1 is ENHRY and CDR2 is SYGVKD. The CDR3 covers 13 residues.

The chain carries TRBV5-6 and TRBJ2-2; the D is unclear. CDR1 is SGHDT, CDR2 YYEEEE, per germline. This CDR3 is built from 12 residues. With 3 bases removed from V and 7 bases from J, the gap between germline ends came to 7 bases. The CDR3 nucleotides are TGTGCCAGCAGCTACAGAGGCGGGGAGCTGTTTTTT. Its translation: CASSYRGGELFF.

This clone showed up just once. This chain links TRBV19 with TRBJ2-7; 12 nucleotides agree with TRBD2. This CDR3 contains 15 residues. Trimming at V came to 6 bases and at J to 4 bases, leaving 7 bases not matched to a gene. CDR1 and CDR2 from the germline V gene are LNHDA and SQIVND (reference sequence). The CDR3 DNA is TGTGCCAGTAGACCTGGACTAGCGGGATCTTACGAGCAGTACTTC. Translated: CASRPGLAGSYEQYF.

This sequence joins TRBV30 and TRBJ2-2, with 8 bases fitting TRBD1. V shed 3 bases and J 8 bases; nucleotides not matched to a gene: 5. CDR3 size: 13 residues. Germline V lookup: CDR1 GTSNPN, CDR2 SVGIG (reference sequence). The CDR3: CAWRGTGGGELFF. The CDR3 DNA reads as TGTGCCTGGAGGGGGACAGGTGGAGGGGAGCTGTTTTTT.

V is TRBV24-1 and J is TRBJ2-7; D call uncertain. CDR3 length: 13 residues. In germline, CDR1 is KGHDR, CDR2 SFDVKD. V was shortened by 3 bases and J by 2 bases, with 7 bases between the two germline ends. In DNA, the CDR3 is TGTGCCACCAGTGATCCACAGACCTACGAGCAGTACTTC. Amino acid sequence: CATSDPQTYEQYF.

The V and J genes are TRBV7-2 and TRBJ2-7; 11 nucleotides agree with TRBD2. CDR1 is SGHTA and CDR2 is FQGNSA in the germline V gene. V was pared by 1 base and J by 1 base, with 3 bases of the junction left unmatched. CDR3 length: 16 amino acids. Written as DNA, the CDR3 is TGTGCCAGCAGCTTAGGGGTAGCGGGAGGGTCCTACGAGCAGTACTTC. Translating gives CASSLGVAGGSYEQYF.

The V gene is TRBV28, the J gene TRBJ2-1; perhaps TRBD2 as D (6 bases). Germline V gene lookup returns CDR1 MDHEN and CDR2 SYDVKM. Trimming took 7 bases from V and 0 from J, leaving 19 bases between them. The CDR3 contains 17 residues. This CDR3 reads CASNSPSGGDSYNEQFF. In nucleotides, the CDR3 is TGTGCCAGCAACTCCCCCTCGGGCGGGGACTCCTACAATGAGCAGTTCTTC.

The J gene is TRBJ2-3, the V gene TRBV29-1, with 7 bases fitting TRBD2. Trimming cost V 4 bases and J 9 bases; bases outside gene matches: 13. The length of the CDR3 is 14 residues. In germline, CDR1 is SQVTM, CDR2 ANQGSEA. This CDR3 reads CSVGRERQLGTQYF. For the CDR3, the DNA is TGCAGCGTTGGGCGGGAGAGGCAATTGGGGACGCAGTATTTT.

V gene TRBV18 combines with J gene TRBJ2-7; a possible D gene is TRBD1 (6 bases). V shed 3 bases and J shed 4 bases, with 22 bases lying between them. This CDR3 region has 17 residues. The germline V gene encodes CDR1 KGHSH and CDR2 LQKENI. In DNA form, the CDR3 reads TGTGCCAGCTCACCCACTCTCGGGGCGACAGGTACTTACGAGCAGTACTTC. It codes for CASSPTLGATGTYEQYF.